The sequence of this TCR beta chain was determined in a study of T cell responses to AZD1222 COVID-19 vaccine. TCRdb keeps only in-frame clones here, not all; method: immunoSEQ multiplex PCR. The data show around 130,000 clones, just over 85% seen once. Germline V gene data show CDR1 as SGHVS and CDR2 as FNYEAQ. The ends were cut back, 4 bases at V and 1 base at J, with 13 bases in the middle. The CDR3 is 15 amino acids. V and J are TRBV7-6 and TRBJ1-1, with D possibly being TRBD1 (6 bases). The sequence was collected from an adult in good health. Sequenced material: peripheral blood, taken on day 0 of AZD1222 vaccination. The CDR3 DNA reads as TGTGCCAGCAGCTCCCGGGGGGGCGGGAACACTGAAGCTTTCTTT. Translation gives CASSSRGGGNTEAFF. The full variable domain, with the rest looked up from reference TRBV7-6 and TRBJ1-1, is GAGVSQSPRYKVTKRGQDVALRCDPISGHVSLYWYRQALGQGPEFLTYFNYEAQQDKSGLPNDRFSAERPEGSISTLTIQRTEQRDSAMYRCASSSRGGGNTEAFFGQGTRLTVV.